In this sample, the clone carrying this T cell receptor (beta chain) turned up a few times. This entry comes from a study of blood T cell repertoires in COVID-19. Turning to the study itself: PBMCs, B-cell-depleted T cells, or T cells were the source of the cDNA or gDNA that made up the material.

Germline CDR1 is MNHEY and CDR2 is SVGEGT. CDR3 size: 13 residues. Trimming took off 4 bases at V and 3 bases at J, with 9 bases between the two ends. Clones were read by immunoSEQ multiplex PCR, and TCRdb kept only the in-frame ones, dropping some. Altogether over 200,000 clones are present, about 85% being singletons, with the ten largest covering more than 10%. V usage is TRBV6-2 or TRBV6-3 and J usage is TRBJ1-1, with a tentative D call TRBD1 (6 bases). The sample comprised PBMCs or T cells enriched from blood (not recorded which). The origin of this receptor is a man under 40 who had recovered from COVID-19. The CDR3 protein is CASSWRQDTEAFF. Written as DNA, the CDR3 is TGTGCCAGCAGTTGGAGACAGGACACTGAAGCTTTCTTT.